The table lists the clone carrying this TCR beta chain with many counts. No antigen is known for it. Trimming at V came to 5 bases and at J to 3 bases, leaving 9 bases not matched to a gene. This CDR3 region has 15 residues. The germline gives CDR1 MNHEY, CDR2 SMNVEV (reference sequence). The sample comes from a study of T cells in Graves' hyperthyroidism and ophthalmopathy. Study-wide results and caveats: Ophthalmopathy was told apart from stable hyperthyroidism by a 13 V-J model.

RNA transcripts gave rise to amplified TCR beta CDR3 regions. HTBI primers were used for first-round RT-PCR of the TCR CDR3. MiXCR, run by TCRdb on the multiplex PCR reads, gives a single entry per CDR3 protein. The repertoire holds a few hundred thousand distinct CDR3 sequences, roughly 16% seen once, with more than 3% in the top ten. Uncontrolled infection, other autoimmune disease, pregnancy or lactation barred patients from enrollment. In making diagnoses, clinical symptoms, serum thyroxine and TRAb, thyroid ultrasound and orbital computed tomography were all used. Each 10 ml fresh peripheral blood draw supplied the PBMCs.

The sequence was obtained from a woman in her 40s with Graves' ophthalmopathy. J is TRBJ2-7 and V is TRBV27, with 8 bases aligning to TRBD1. Sequenced: blood. In DNA form, the CDR3 reads TGTGCCAGCAGTCCCTCCCAGACAGGGGACTACGAGCAGTACTTC. Its translation is CASSPSQTGDYEQYF.